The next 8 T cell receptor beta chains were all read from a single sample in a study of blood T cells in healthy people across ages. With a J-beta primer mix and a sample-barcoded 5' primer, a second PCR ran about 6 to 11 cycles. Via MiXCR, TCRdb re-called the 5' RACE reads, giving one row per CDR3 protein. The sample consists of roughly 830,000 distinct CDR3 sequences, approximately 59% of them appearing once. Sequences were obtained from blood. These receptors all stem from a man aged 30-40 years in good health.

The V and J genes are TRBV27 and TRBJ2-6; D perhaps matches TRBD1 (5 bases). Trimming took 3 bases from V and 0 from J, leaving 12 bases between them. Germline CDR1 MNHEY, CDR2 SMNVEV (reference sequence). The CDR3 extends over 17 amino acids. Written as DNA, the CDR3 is TGTGCCAGCAGTTTGGGGTTCAGGGTCTCTGGGGCCAACGTCCTGACTTTC. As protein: CASSLGFRVSGANVLTF.

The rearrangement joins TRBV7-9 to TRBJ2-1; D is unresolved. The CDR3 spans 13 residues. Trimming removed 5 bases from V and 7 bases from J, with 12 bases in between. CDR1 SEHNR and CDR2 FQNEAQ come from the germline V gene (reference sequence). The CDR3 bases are TGTGCCAGCAGCCATCGTCATTCAAATGAGCAGTTCTTC. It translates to CASSHRHSNEQFF.

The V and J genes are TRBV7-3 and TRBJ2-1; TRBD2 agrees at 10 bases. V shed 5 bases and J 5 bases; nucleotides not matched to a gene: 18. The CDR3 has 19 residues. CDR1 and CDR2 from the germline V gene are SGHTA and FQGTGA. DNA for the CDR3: TGTGCCAGCAGCCCCCATAAGGCCCTTGAGAGCGGGGGGGACAATGAGCAGTTCTTC. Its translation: CASSPHKALESGGDNEQFF.

The CDR3: CAISEPGLGNTEAFF. As DNA, the CDR3 is TGTGCCATCAGTGAGCCAGGCCTGGGGAACACTGAAGCTTTCTTT. The V and J genes are TRBV10-3 and TRBJ1-1, with no clear D. The V and J ends lost 2 bases and 1 base respectively, with 11 bases between them. Germline lookup yields CDR1 ENHRY and CDR2 SYGVKD. The CDR3 is 15 residues long.

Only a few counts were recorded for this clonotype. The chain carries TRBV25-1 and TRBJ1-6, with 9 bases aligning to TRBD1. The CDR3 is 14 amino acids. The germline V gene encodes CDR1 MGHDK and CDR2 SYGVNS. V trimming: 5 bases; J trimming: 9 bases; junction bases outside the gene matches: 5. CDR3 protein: CASSPTGGFSPLHF. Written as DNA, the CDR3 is TGTGCCAGCAGTCCTACAGGGGGCTTTTCACCCCTCCACTTT. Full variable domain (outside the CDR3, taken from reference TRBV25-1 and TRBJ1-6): EADIYQTPRYLVIGTGKKITLECSQTMGHDKMYWYQQDPGMELHLIHYSYGVNSTEKGDLSSESTVSRIRTEHFPLTLESARPSHTSQYLCASSPTGGFSPLHFGNGTRLTVT.

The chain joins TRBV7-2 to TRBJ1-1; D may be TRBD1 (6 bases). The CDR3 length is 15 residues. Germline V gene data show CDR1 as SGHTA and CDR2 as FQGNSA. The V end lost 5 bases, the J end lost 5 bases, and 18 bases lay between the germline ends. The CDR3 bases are TGTGCCAGCAGCCTTACGACCGACAGGCTGACTGAAGCTTTCTTT. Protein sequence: CASSLTTDRLTEAFF.

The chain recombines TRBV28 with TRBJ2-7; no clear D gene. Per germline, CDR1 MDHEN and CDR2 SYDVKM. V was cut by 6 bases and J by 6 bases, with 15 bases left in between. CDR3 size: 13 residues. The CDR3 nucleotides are TGTGCCAGCAGGCAAGCCTTCCCCCCCGAGCAGTACTTC. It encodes CASRQAFPPEQYF.

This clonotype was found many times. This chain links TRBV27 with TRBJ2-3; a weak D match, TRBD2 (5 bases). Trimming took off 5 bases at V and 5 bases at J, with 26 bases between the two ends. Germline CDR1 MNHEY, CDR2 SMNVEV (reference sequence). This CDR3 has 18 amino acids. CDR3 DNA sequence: TGTGCCAGCAGTCGGAAAGCGGTGGGGTTGCTAGAGGTAGATACGCAGTATTTT. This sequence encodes CASSRKAVGLLEVDTQYF.